This is a list of T cell receptor beta chains from one sample in a study of blood T cell repertoires in COVID-19. Profiled with immunoSEQ multiplex PCR; TCRdb holds only in-frame clones, not every one. The sample consists of 55,000 to 70,000 clones, 88% of them appearing once. Sequenced: peripheral blood. Receptors were obtained from a woman aged 45 to 65 with active or convalescent COVID-19. CDR3s include the opening cysteine and the closing phenylalanine or tryptophan. A D gene is named only where the DNA matches it firmly. Not all rows give a size; the values are once, few, many and, for expanded clones, a class.

CDR3nt: TGTGCCAGCAGCCGCGGCGGGGTAGGGGAGCCCTCCTACGAGCAGTACTTC; CDR3aa: CASSRGGVGEPSYEQYF; d_gene: -; j_gene: TRBJ2-7; v_gene: TRBV3-1/TRBV3-2; abundance: once
CDR3nt: TGTGCCAGCTCGCAGGGCCTCACGGACTATGGCTACACCTTC; CDR3aa: CASSQGLTDYGYTF; d_gene: -; j_gene: TRBJ1-2; v_gene: TRBV2; abundance: -
CDR3nt: TGTGCCAGCAGTTTGCTAGCGGGTGACGAGCAGTACTTC; CDR3aa: CASSLLAGDEQYF; d_gene: TRBD2; j_gene: TRBJ2-7; v_gene: TRBV28; abundance: -
CDR3nt: TGTGCCAGCAGCCCTGAAGCCGGGACAGGGGGTTACGAGCAGTACTTC; CDR3aa: CASSPEAGTGGYEQYF; d_gene: TRBD1; j_gene: TRBJ2-7; v_gene: TRBV4-2; abundance: -
CDR3nt: TGCGCCAGCAGTGAACAACCCAACACCGGGGAGCTGTTTTTT; CDR3aa: CASSEQPNTGELFF; d_gene: -; j_gene: TRBJ2-2; v_gene: TRBV10-1; abundance: once
CDR3nt: TGTGCCAGCAGTGAACGGCGGGAGACCGCCTCTAGCACAGATACGCAGTATTTT; CDR3aa: CASSERRETASSTDTQYF; d_gene: TRBD2; j_gene: TRBJ2-3; v_gene: TRBV6-1; abundance: -
CDR3nt: TGTGCCAGCAGCGTGGCAGGACTACCCCGATGGGAGACCCAGTACTTC; CDR3aa: CASSVAGLPRWETQYF; d_gene: -; j_gene: TRBJ2-5; v_gene: TRBV9; abundance: -
CDR3nt: TGCAGCGTTGAATCAGGGAAAGAGACCCAGTACTTC; CDR3aa: CSVESGKETQYF; d_gene: -; j_gene: TRBJ2-5; v_gene: TRBV29-1; abundance: -
CDR3nt: TGTGCCAGCAGCTTGGAGGTAGCGGGAGCTGACGAGCAGTACTTC; CDR3aa: CASSLEVAGADEQYF; d_gene: TRBD2; j_gene: TRBJ2-7; v_gene: TRBV5-6; abundance: -
CDR3nt: TGTGCCACCAGCTCCGACAGGGTCCCCAGCACAGATACGCAGTATTTT; CDR3aa: CATSSDRVPSTDTQYF; d_gene: TRBD1; j_gene: TRBJ2-3; v_gene: TRBV15; abundance: -
CDR3nt: TGCGCCAGCAGCCAAGGGGGGGGCAGGGTTACTGAAGCTTTCTTT; CDR3aa: CASSQGGGRVTEAFF; d_gene: -; j_gene: TRBJ1-1; v_gene: TRBV4-1; abundance: -
CDR3nt: TGTGCCTGGAGTGTTTCAGGGGGGTGGCACACCATATATTTT; CDR3aa: CAWSVSGGWHTIYF; d_gene: TRBD1; j_gene: TRBJ1-3; v_gene: TRBV30; abundance: -
CDR3nt: TGTGCCAGCAGCGCCCTAGAAGGGAGCTATGGCTACACCTTC; CDR3aa: CASSALEGSYGYTF; d_gene: -; j_gene: TRBJ1-2; v_gene: TRBV13; abundance: -
CDR3nt: TGTGCCAGCAGCCCGCCAGGACTAAACAATGAGCAGTTCTTC; CDR3aa: CASSPPGLNNEQFF; d_gene: -; j_gene: TRBJ2-1; v_gene: TRBV14; abundance: -
CDR3nt: TGTGCCAGCAGTGAAAAAGGGGGCCCGAACACCGGGGAGCTGTTTTTT; CDR3aa: CASSEKGGPNTGELFF; d_gene: TRBD1; j_gene: TRBJ2-2; v_gene: TRBV2; abundance: -
CDR3nt: TGTGCCAGCACTTATCGGGAGATCGGGATAAATGAGCAGTTCTTC; CDR3aa: CASTYREIGINEQFF; d_gene: -; j_gene: TRBJ2-1; v_gene: TRBV6-6; abundance: -
CDR3nt: TGTGCCAGCAGCTTTGGACAGGGAAAGAGCGAGCAGTACTTC; CDR3aa: CASSFGQGKSEQYF; d_gene: TRBD1; j_gene: TRBJ2-7; v_gene: TRBV5-4; abundance: -
CDR3nt: TGTGCCAGTAGTATCCAACAGGGGATGTCCTACGAGCAGTACTTC; CDR3aa: CASSIQQGMSYEQYF; d_gene: TRBD1; j_gene: TRBJ2-7; v_gene: TRBV19; abundance: -
CDR3nt: TGTGCCAGCTCACCACGGGGACAGGACTCTGGAAACACCATATATTTT; CDR3aa: CASSPRGQDSGNTIYF; d_gene: TRBD1; j_gene: TRBJ1-3; v_gene: TRBV18; abundance: -
CDR3nt: TGTGCCAGCAGCGTATCGCCGGGACTAGGAGTCGAGCAGTACTTC; CDR3aa: CASSVSPGLGVEQYF; d_gene: TRBD2; j_gene: TRBJ2-7; v_gene: TRBV9; abundance: -
CDR3nt: TGTGCCAGCAGCCGTGGCAGCGGGAGCTCCTACAATGAGCAGTTCTTC; CDR3aa: CASSRGSGSSYNEQFF; d_gene: TRBD2; j_gene: TRBJ2-1; v_gene: TRBV4-2; abundance: -
CDR3nt: TGTGCCAGCTCACAAGCGGACAGGGGCGATGGCTACACCTTC; CDR3aa: CASSQADRGDGYTF; d_gene: TRBD1; j_gene: TRBJ1-2; v_gene: TRBV18; abundance: -
CDR3nt: TGTGCCAGCAGCTTAGACGGGTACACCATATATTTT; CDR3aa: CASSLDGYTIYF; d_gene: -; j_gene: TRBJ1-3; v_gene: TRBV7-9; abundance: -
CDR3nt: TGTGCCTGGATTCCCTACGATCTCGGACAGGGGAGGGCCAACGTCCTGACTTTC; CDR3aa: CAWIPYDLGQGRANVLTF; d_gene: TRBD1; j_gene: TRBJ2-6; v_gene: TRBV30; abundance: -
CDR3nt: TGTGCCAGCAGCGAGAAAACTAGAGACGGCGAGACCCAGTACTTC; CDR3aa: CASSEKTRDGETQYF; d_gene: -; j_gene: TRBJ2-5; v_gene: TRBV5-8; abundance: -